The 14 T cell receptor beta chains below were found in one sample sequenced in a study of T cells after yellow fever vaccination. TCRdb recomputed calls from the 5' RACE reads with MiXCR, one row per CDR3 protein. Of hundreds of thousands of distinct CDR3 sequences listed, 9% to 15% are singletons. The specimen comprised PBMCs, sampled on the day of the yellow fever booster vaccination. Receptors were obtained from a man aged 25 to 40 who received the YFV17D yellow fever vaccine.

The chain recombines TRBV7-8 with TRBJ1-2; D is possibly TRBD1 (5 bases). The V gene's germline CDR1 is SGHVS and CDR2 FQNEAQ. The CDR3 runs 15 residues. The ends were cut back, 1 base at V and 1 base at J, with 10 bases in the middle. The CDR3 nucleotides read TGTGCCAGCAGCTTAGATCGTGGGGGTAACTATGGCTACACCTTC. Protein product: CASSLDRGGNYGYTF.

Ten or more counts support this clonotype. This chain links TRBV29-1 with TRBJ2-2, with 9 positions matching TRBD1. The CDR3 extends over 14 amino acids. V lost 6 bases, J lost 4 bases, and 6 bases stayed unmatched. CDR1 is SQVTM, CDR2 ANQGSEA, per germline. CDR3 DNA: TGCAGCGTGAGACAGGGGGGTCCCACCGGGGAGCTGTTTTTT. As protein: CSVRQGGPTGELFF.

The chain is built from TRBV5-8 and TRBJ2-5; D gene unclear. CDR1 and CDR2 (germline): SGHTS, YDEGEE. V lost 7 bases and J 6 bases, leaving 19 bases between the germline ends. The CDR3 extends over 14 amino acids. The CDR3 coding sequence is TGTGCCAGCGCGTCCACCCGGGCTCGGAAGACCCAGTACTTC. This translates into CASASTRARKTQYF.

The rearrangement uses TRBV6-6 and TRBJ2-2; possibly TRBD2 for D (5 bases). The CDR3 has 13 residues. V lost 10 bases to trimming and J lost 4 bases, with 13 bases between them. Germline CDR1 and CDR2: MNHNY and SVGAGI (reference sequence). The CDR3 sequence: CANGERGTGELFF. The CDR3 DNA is TGTGCCAACGGGGAACGAGGCACCGGGGAGCTGTTTTTT.

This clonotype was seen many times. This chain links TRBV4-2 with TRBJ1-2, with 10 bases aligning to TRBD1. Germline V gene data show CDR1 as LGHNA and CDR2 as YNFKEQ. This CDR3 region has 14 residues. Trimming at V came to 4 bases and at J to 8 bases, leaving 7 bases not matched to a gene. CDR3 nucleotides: TGTGCCAGCAGCCCGGACAGGGGGAGCGGGGGCTACACCTTC. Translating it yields CASSPDRGSGGYTF.

CDR3 loop: CASSPAGLSAYEQYF. The CDR3 coding sequence is TGTGCCAGCAGTCCGGCCGGACTAAGCGCCTACGAGCAGTACTTC. The chain is built from TRBV27 and TRBJ2-7; weak D call: TRBD2 (6 bases). The CDR3 covers 15 residues. V was pared by 5 bases and J by 2 bases, with 16 bases between. The V gene's germline CDR1 is MNHEY and CDR2 SMNVEV (reference sequence).

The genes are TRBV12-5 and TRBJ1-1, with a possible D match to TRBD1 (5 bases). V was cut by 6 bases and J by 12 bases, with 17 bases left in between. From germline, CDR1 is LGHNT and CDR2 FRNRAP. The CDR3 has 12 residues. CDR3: CASGQDTVRTFF. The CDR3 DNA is TGTGCTAGTGGCCAGGACACGGTTCGGACTTTCTTT.

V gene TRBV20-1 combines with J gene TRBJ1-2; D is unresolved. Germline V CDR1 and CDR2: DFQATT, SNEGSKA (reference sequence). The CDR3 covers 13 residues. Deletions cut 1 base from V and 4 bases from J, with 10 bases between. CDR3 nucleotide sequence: TGCAGTGCTAGAGTGGGGTTGGCCTATGGCTACACCTTC. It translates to CSARVGLAYGYTF.

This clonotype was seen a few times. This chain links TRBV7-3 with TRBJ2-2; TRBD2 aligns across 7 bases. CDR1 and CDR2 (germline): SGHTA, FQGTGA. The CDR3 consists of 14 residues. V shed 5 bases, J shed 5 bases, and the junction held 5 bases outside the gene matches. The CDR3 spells CASSPRGLTGELFF. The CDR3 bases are TGTGCCAGCAGCCCCCGGGGACTAACCGGGGAGCTGTTTTTT.

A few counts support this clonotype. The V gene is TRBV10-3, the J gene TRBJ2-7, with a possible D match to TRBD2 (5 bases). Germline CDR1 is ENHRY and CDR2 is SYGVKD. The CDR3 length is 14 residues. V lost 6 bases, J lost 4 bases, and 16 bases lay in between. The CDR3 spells CAIRATAVGYEQYF. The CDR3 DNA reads TGTGCCATCAGAGCAACAGCGGTGGGGTACGAGCAGTACTTC.

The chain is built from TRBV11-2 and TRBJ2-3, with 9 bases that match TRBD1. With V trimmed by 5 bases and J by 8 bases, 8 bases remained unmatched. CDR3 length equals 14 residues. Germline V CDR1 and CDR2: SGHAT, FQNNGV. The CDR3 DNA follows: TGTGCCAGCAGCCTCTCGGGACAGGGTTTTACGCAGTATTTT. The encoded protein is CASSLSGQGFTQYF.

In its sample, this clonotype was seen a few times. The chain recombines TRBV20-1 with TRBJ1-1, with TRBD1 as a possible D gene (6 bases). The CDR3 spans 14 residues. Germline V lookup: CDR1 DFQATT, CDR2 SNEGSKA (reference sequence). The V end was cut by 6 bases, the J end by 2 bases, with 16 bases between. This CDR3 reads CSAQLGGYNTEAFF. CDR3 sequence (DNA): TGCAGTGCCCAGCTAGGGGGTTATAACACTGAAGCTTTCTTT.

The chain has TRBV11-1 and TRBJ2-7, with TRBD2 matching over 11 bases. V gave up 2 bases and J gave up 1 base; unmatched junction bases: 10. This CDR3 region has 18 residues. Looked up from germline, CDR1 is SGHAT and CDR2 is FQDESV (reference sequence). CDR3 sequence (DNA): TGTGCCAGCAGCTTATTAGCGGGAGGGCCCAATTTATCCTACGAGCAGTACTTC. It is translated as CASSLLAGGPNLSYEQYF. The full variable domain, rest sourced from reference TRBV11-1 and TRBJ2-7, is EAEVAQSPRYKITEKSQAVAFWCDPISGHATLYWYRQILGQGPELLVQFQDESVVDDSQLPKDRFSAERLKGVDSTLKIQPAELGDSAMYLCASSLLAGGPNLSYEQYFGPGTRLTVT.

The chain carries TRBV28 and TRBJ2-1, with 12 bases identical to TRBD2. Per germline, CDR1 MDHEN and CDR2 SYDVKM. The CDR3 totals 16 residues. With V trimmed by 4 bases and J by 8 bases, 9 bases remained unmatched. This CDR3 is CASSSPAASGRDEQFF. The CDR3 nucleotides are TGTGCCAGCAGTTCCCCGGCGGCTAGCGGGAGGGATGAGCAGTTCTTC.